The 3 T cell receptor beta chains listed next were all sequenced from one sample in a study of cytomegalovirus exposure and HLA in healthy donors. PCR used 60 Vbeta primers and 13 Jbeta primers. Some clones are missing from TCRdb's copy, which holds only in-frame ones; the method was immunoSEQ multiplex PCR. The table records under 55,000 clones, around 70% of them present only once. The sequencing sample was made of PBMCs. Receptors originate from a man aged 18 to 30 in good health and CMV-seronegative.

V and J are TRBV18 and TRBJ1-1; 8 positions agree with TRBD1. Germline V CDR1 and CDR2: KGHSH, LQKENI. The trim removed 5 bases at V and 5 bases at J, leaving 7 bases unmatched. CDR3 length equals 14 residues. In DNA form, the CDR3 reads TGTGCCAGCTCAGAGGACAGGGTTGGGACTGAAGCTTTCTTT. It encodes CASSEDRVGTEAFF.

The V gene is TRBV30, the J gene TRBJ1-5, with a possible D match to TRBD1 (6 bases). From germline, CDR1 is GTSNPN and CDR2 SVGIG (reference sequence). Between the trimmed V and J ends, which lost 1 base and 11 bases, there was a span of 12 bases. This CDR3 contains 12 residues. The CDR3 DNA is TGTGCCTGGAGTGCCCAGGGGACGGCCCAGCATTTT. It is translated as CAWSAQGTAQHF.

The chain couples TRBV5-1 to TRBJ1-1, with 10 bases that match TRBD1. CDR1 is SGHRS and CDR2 is YFSETQ in the germline V gene. The CDR3 loop spans 14 amino acids. V lost 4 bases to trimming and J lost 5 bases; unmatched junction nucleotides: 5. The CDR3 here is CASSQGQGRTEAFF. The DNA for the CDR3 is TGCGCCAGCAGCCAGGGACAGGGGAGGACTGAAGCTTTCTTT. The full variable domain, in which reference TRBV5-1 and TRBJ1-1 provide the parts outside the CDR3, is KAGVTQTPRYLIKTRGQQVTLSCSPISGHRSVSWYQQTPGQGLQFLFEYFSETQRNKGNFPGRFSGRQFSNSRSEMNVSTLELGDSALYLCASSQGQGRTEAFFGQGTRLTVV.